Here is one T cell receptor beta chain with its context. Germline V gene lookup returns CDR1 LNHDA and CDR2 SQIVND (reference sequence). V was clipped by 6 bases and J by 3 bases; unmatched bases: 6. CDR3 length: 15 amino acids. This entry is derived from a study of blood T cell repertoires in COVID-19. Study context: Acute and convalescent COVID-19 specimens originated in the United States, Italy and Spain.

TCRdb's table, derived via immunoSEQ multiplex PCR, lists solely in-frame clones and lacks some. The sample shows about 160,000 clones, roughly 93% of them seen only once. The source is a man aged 18-30 years with acute or convalescent COVID-19. This chain uses TRBV19 with TRBJ2-1, with 9 bases that match TRBD1. The sequencing input was peripheral blood. Here the CDR3 DNA reads TGTGCCAGTAGCCTGACAGGGGGTTACTACAATGAGCAGTTCTTC. It is translated as CASSLTGGYYNEQFF.